Below are 19 T cell receptor beta chains sequenced from a single sample in a study of T cell repertoires in cytomegalovirus infection. TCRdb used MiXCR to reprocess the reads, holding one entry per CDR3 protein. The table lists about 140,000 distinct CDR3 sequences, under 8.5% of them singletons. The sample comprised PBMCs. These receptors were collected from a human donor in good health (CMV status not recorded). Some clones in this sample may be carry-over from other donors' samples.

This clonotype was counted ten times or more. This chain links TRBV7-8 with TRBJ1-5; TRBD1 is a possible D gene (5 bases). Germline CDR1 reads SGHVS; CDR2 reads FQNEAQ. The CDR3 runs to 15 residues. V was pared by 4 bases and J by 2 bases, with 12 bases between. The CDR3 DNA follows: TGTGCCAGCAGCTCCTTTGGGACTCGCAATCAGCCCCAGCATTTT. It encodes CASSSFGTRNQPQHF.

V and J are TRBV20-1 and TRBJ2-7, with D possibly being TRBD1 (6 bases). The CDR3 sequence is 11 residues long. The germline V gene encodes CDR1 DFQATT and CDR2 SNEGSKA (reference sequence). V lost 5 bases, J lost 5 bases, and 10 bases lay in between. The CDR3 coding sequence is TGCAGTGCTCACGACAGGAACGAGCAGTACTTC. It specifies CSAHDRNEQYF.

The CDR3 loop is CASKTDSSGNTIYF. The CDR3 DNA follows: TGTGCCAGTAAAACTGATTCCTCTGGAAACACCATATATTTT. J is TRBJ1-3 and V is TRBV19, with no clear D. The CDR3 runs to 14 residues. Germline V gene sequence: CDR1 LNHDA, CDR2 SQIVND (reference sequence). The V and J ends lost 7 bases and 0 bases respectively, with 10 bases between them.

This clonotype was seen a few times. The rearrangement uses TRBV19 and TRBJ2-3; D is possibly TRBD1 or TRBD2 (6 bases each). With 6 bases removed from V and 1 base from J, the gap between germline ends came to 11 bases. The germline CDR1 and CDR2 sequences are LNHDA and SQIVND (reference sequence). There are 14 residues in the CDR3. CDR3 in amino acids: CASSRRGGTDTQYF. As DNA, the CDR3 is TGTGCCAGTAGCAGAAGGGGGGGCACAGATACGCAGTATTTT. Filled out from reference TRBV19 and TRBJ2-3, the complete variable domain reads DGGITQSPKYLFRKEGQNVTLSCEQNLNHDAMYWYRQDPGQGLRLIYYSQIVNDFQKGDIAEGYSVSREKKESFPLTVTSAQKNPTAFYLCASSRRGGTDTQYFGPGTRLTVL.

The chain has TRBV3-1 and TRBJ1-1; D call uncertain. V shed 3 bases and J shed 1 base, with 6 bases lying between them. The CDR3 loop spans 13 amino acids. Germline assignment: CDR1 LGHDT and CDR2 YNNKEL (reference sequence). CDR3 protein: CASSHAGNTEAFF. Written as DNA, the CDR3 is TGTGCCAGCAGCCATGCGGGGAACACTGAAGCTTTCTTT.

This clonotype was counted between two and nine times. J is TRBJ1-2 and V is TRBV15, with TRBD1 as a possible D gene (6 bases). V lost 7 bases, J lost 4 bases, and 19 bases lay in between. CDR1 and CDR2 from the germline V gene are LNHNV and YYDKDF (reference sequence). CDR3 size: 15 residues. CDR3 sequence: CATTDFSGTSYGYTF. CDR3 sequence (DNA): TGTGCCACCACTGATTTTTCCGGGACATCCTATGGCTACACCTTC.

This clonotype was seen a few times. The CDR3, as DNA: TGTGCCAGCAGTGGATCAGGACAGGCACTATACAATGAGCAGTTCTTC. It is translated as CASSGSGQALYNEQFF. The chain has TRBV25-1 and TRBJ2-1, with 7 bases matching TRBD1. Germline V lookup: CDR1 MGHDK, CDR2 SYGVNS. Losses at the gene ends were 4 bases for V and 4 bases for J; bases not matched to a gene: 10. The CDR3 extends over 16 amino acids.

As DNA, the CDR3 is TGTGCCAGCAGCCTAGGGACAGGCGACACAGATACGCAGTATTTT. Translation: CASSLGTGDTDTQYF. This chain connects TRBV3-1 to TRBJ2-3; 8 bases are a match to TRBD1. The CDR3 runs 15 residues. CDR1 and CDR2 from the germline V gene are LGHDT and YNNKEL (reference sequence). V trimming: 4 bases; J trimming: 2 bases; junction bases outside the gene matches: 5.

This sequence joins TRBV15 and TRBJ1-2, with D uncertain. The CDR3 covers 12 residues. V was pared by 3 bases and J by 8 bases, with 10 bases between. CDR1 is LNHNV and CDR2 is YYDKDF in the germline V gene (reference sequence). The CDR3 is CATSSGIDGYTF. CDR3 DNA sequence: TGTGCCACCAGCAGTGGGATCGACGGCTACACCTTC.

This clonotype was recorded at least ten times. V is TRBV7-2 and J is TRBJ1-1; unclear D gene. CDR1 and CDR2 (germline): SGHTA, FQGNSA. This CDR3 contains 14 residues. Trimming pared 7 bases from V and 3 bases from J, leaving 15 bases between. The CDR3 reads CASTSPGGYTEAFF. The CDR3 DNA follows: TGTGCCAGCACCTCCCCCGGAGGGTACACTGAAGCTTTCTTT.

This clonotype turned up a few times. This chain joins TRBV6-2 or TRBV6-3 and TRBJ2-3, with 9 bases identical to TRBD1. This CDR3 is 16 amino acids long. The trim removed 4 bases at V and 0 bases at J, leaving 5 bases unmatched. From germline, CDR1 is MNHEY and CDR2 SVGEGT. The DNA of the CDR3 is TGTGCCAGCAGTTGGGACAGGGTCCGGAGCACAGATACGCAGTATTTT. It encodes CASSWDRVRSTDTQYF.

This clonotype was seen at least ten times. The rearrangement uses TRBV7-8 and TRBJ2-5; 13 nucleotides align to TRBD2. This CDR3 contains 17 residues. Germline V gene lookup returns CDR1 SGHVS and CDR2 FQNEAQ. The trim removed 5 bases at V and 9 bases at J, leaving 15 bases unmatched. CDR3: CASSATGTSGVPRAQYF. CDR3 coding DNA: TGTGCCAGCAGCGCAACCGGGACTAGCGGGGTCCCGCGGGCCCAGTACTTC.

Ten or more counts support this clonotype. The rearrangement uses TRBV5-1 and TRBJ1-3; D gene uncertain. Germline V gene sequence: CDR1 SGHRS, CDR2 YFSETQ. V gave up 0 bases and J gave up 3 bases, with 7 bases separating them. This CDR3 region has 14 residues. CDR3 sequence: CASSLGTSGNTIYF. The CDR3 bases are TGCGCCAGCAGCTTGGGAACGAGTGGAAACACCATATATTTT.

This clonotype showed up many times. The J gene is TRBJ2-1, the V gene TRBV6-2 or TRBV6-3; the D gene is possibly TRBD2 (5 bases). The CDR3 has 16 residues. Germline CDR1 and CDR2: MNHEY and SVGEGT. Deletions cut 5 bases from V and 2 bases from J, with 16 bases between. CDR3 residues: CASSPGFTPPYNEQFF. CDR3 coding DNA: TGTGCCAGCAGTCCGGGGTTTACCCCCCCCTACAATGAGCAGTTCTTC.

In this sample, this clonotype turned up many times. The rearrangement links TRBV4-2 to TRBJ1-1; D is uncertain. CDR1 is LGHNA, CDR2 YNFKEQ, per germline. The CDR3 spans 13 residues. Trimming pared 1 base from V and 11 bases from J, leaving 14 bases between. CDR3 DNA: TGTGCCAGCAGCCAAGCCCAGGTCTCCCGGGCTTTCTTT. Residues: CASSQAQVSRAFF.

This clonotype was observed at least ten times. Written as DNA, the CDR3 is TGTGCCAGCAGCTTATTTGGGAGACAAGAGACCCAGTACTTC. Translation: CASSLFGRQETQYF. The chain couples TRBV7-9 to TRBJ2-5, with TRBD2 as a possible D gene (5 bases). This CDR3 region has 14 residues. Germline V lookup: CDR1 SEHNR, CDR2 FQNEAQ (reference sequence). Trimming shortened V by 2 bases and J by 2 bases, and 9 bases separated the two germline ends. The entire variable domain, with the rest obtained from reference TRBV7-9 and TRBJ2-5, is as follows: DTGVSQNPRHKITKRGQNVTFRCDPISEHNRLYWYRQTLGQGPEFLTYFQNEAQLEKSRLLSDRFSAERPKGSFSTLEIQRTEQGDSAMYLCASSLFGRQETQYFGPGTRLLVL.

The chain joins TRBV19 to TRBJ1-5; D is perhaps TRBD1 (6 bases). Trimming shortened V by 6 bases and J by 5 bases, and 23 bases separated the two germline ends. The CDR3 sequence is 17 residues long. Germline CDR1 is LNHDA and CDR2 is SQIVND (reference sequence). CDR3 loop: CASSHRGFGREDQPQHF. The CDR3, as DNA: TGTGCCAGTAGCCATAGGGGGTTCGGGAGGGAGGATCAGCCCCAGCATTTT.

This clonotype was counted at least ten times. This chain joins TRBV11-2 and TRBJ1-2; possible D gene TRBD1, 5 bases. The CDR3 sequence is 14 residues long. V was shortened by 4 bases and J by 2 bases, with 11 bases between the two germline ends. The V gene's germline CDR1 is SGHAT and CDR2 FQNNGV. CDR3 coding DNA: TGTGCCAGCAGCTCGCCGAAGGGGAACTATGGCTACACCTTC. This translates into CASSSPKGNYGYTF.

The V gene is TRBV5-4, the J gene TRBJ2-5, with 14 bases identical to TRBD2. The CDR3 is made up of 15 amino acids. The ends lost 4 bases at V and 1 base at J; junction bases unmatched: 0. Germline assignment: CDR1 SGHNT and CDR2 YYREEE (reference sequence). CDR3 DNA: TGTGCCAGCAGCGGGACTAGCGGGAGCCAAGAGACCCAGTACTTC. Translating it yields CASSGTSGSQETQYF.